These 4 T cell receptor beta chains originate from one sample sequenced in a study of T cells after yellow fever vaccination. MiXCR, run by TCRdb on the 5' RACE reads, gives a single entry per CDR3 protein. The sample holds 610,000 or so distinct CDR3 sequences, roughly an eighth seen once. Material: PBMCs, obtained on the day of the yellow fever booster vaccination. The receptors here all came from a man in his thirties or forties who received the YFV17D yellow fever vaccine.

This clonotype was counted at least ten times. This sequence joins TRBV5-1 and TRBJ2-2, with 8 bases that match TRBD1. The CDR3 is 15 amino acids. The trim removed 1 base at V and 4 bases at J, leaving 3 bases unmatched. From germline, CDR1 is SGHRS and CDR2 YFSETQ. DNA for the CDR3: TGCGCCAGCAGCTTGTCAGGGGGCTTCACCGGGGAGCTGTTTTTT. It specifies CASSLSGGFTGELFF.

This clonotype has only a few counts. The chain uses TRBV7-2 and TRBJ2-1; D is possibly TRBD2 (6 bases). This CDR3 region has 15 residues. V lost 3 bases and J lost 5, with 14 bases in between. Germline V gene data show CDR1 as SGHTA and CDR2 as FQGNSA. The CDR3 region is CASSLRSGGDNEQFF. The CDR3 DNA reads TGTGCCAGCAGCTTGAGGAGCGGAGGGGACAATGAGCAGTTCTTC.

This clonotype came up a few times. The CDR3 loop is CASSLSPGLGQGADEQFF. The CDR3 DNA reads TGTGCCAGCAGCTTGTCACCCGGGTTGGGACAGGGGGCGGATGAGCAGTTCTTC. The chain couples TRBV5-6 to TRBJ2-1, with 12 nucleotides matching TRBD1. With V trimmed by 1 base and J by 8 bases, 13 bases remained unmatched. The germline CDR1 and CDR2 sequences are SGHDT and YYEEEE. This CDR3 contains 18 residues.

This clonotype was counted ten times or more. The CDR3: CASSPSMIESYGYTF. CDR3 sequence (DNA): TGCGCCAGCAGCCCTTCGATGATCGAATCCTATGGCTACACCTTC. V usage is TRBV4-3 and J usage is TRBJ1-2; D unclear. Germline V gives CDR1 LGHNA, CDR2 YSLEER. Trimming removed 4 bases from V and 4 bases from J, with 16 bases in between. This CDR3 contains 15 residues.